The 31 T cell receptor beta chains given below trace back to one sample, sequenced in a study of regulatory T cells in long-lasting Graves disease. This sample's time point: newly diagnosed GD, antithyroid drugs for less than 3 months. Scientists built the TCR library using RNA that was extracted from PBMCs. Building of the TCR beta libraries involved iRepertoire HTBI primers and Arm-PCR of CDR3 regions. Via MiXCR, TCRdb re-called the multiplex PCR reads, giving one row per CDR3 protein. This table has approximately 300,000 distinct CDR3 sequences, about 20% appearing once. Material: peripheral blood mononuclear cells (PBMCs), obtained at new diagnosis, from a patient treated with antithyroid drugs. These receptors were collected from a female donor with Graves disease.

This clonotype was observed many times. The CDR3 spells CSASRQGSYNEQFF. The DNA for the CDR3 is TGCAGTGCTTCCAGGCAGGGTTCCTACAATGAGCAGTTCTTC. V is TRBV20-1 and J is TRBJ2-1; tentative D call: TRBD1 (5 bases). Trimming pared 5 bases from V and 1 base from J, leaving 12 bases between. From germline, CDR1 is DFQATT and CDR2 SNEGSKA (reference sequence). The CDR3 has 14 amino acids.

This clonotype was recorded at least ten times. Relative to the germline gene, one junction end is altered; a read error may explain this. The chain joins TRBV6-1 to TRBJ1-1; D unresolved. Per the germline V gene, CDR1 is MNHNS and CDR2 is SASEGT. The CDR3 is 13 residues long. The CDR3 DNA is TGTGCCAGCAGTGATTTACCGCGGGCTGAAGCCTTCTTT. It codes for CASSDLPRAEAFF.

With respect to this clonotype: One base away lies a much larger clone, so this may be a sequencing read error. The CDR3 DNA reads TGTGCCAGCAGCTGGGGGGAGGTGGCTGAAGCTTTCTTT. Its protein is CASSWGEVAEAFF. The genes are TRBV7-6 and TRBJ1-1, with a possible D match to TRBD1 (5 bases). The CDR3 is made up of 13 amino acids. Trimming took 4 bases from V and 6 from J, leaving 12 bases between them. Germline CDR1 and CDR2: SGHVS and FNYEAQ.

This clonotype was observed at least ten times. This chain connects TRBV11-2 to TRBJ2-5; 12 nucleotides agree with TRBD2. CDR3 length: 16 residues. Trimming cost V 4 bases and J 0 bases; bases outside gene matches: 3. Looked up from germline, CDR1 is SGHAT and CDR2 is FQNNGV. The CDR3, as DNA: TGTGCCAGCAGCTCGGGGACTAGCGGGTACCAAGAGACCCAGTACTTC. The encoded protein is CASSSGTSGYQETQYF.

This clonotype was counted ten times or more. This CDR3 is CASSGGTLTYQETQYF. In nucleotides, the CDR3 is TGTGCCAGCAGCGGTGGGACCCTCACGTACCAAGAGACCCAGTACTTC. The chain joins TRBV12-3 or TRBV12-4 to TRBJ2-5; D is perhaps TRBD1 or TRBD2 (5 bases each). The CDR3 is made up of 16 amino acids. The V end lost 6 bases, the J end lost 0 bases, and 17 bases lay between the germline ends.

This clonotype showed up many times. The V gene is TRBV24-1, the J gene TRBJ1-2, with D uncertain. The germline gives CDR1 KGHDR, CDR2 SFDVKD. Trimming pared 1 base from V and 8 bases from J, leaving 10 bases between. CDR3 size: 13 residues. The CDR3 here is CATSDFGEKGYTF. The CDR3 region has the DNA TGTGCCACCAGTGATTTTGGGGAGAAGGGCTACACCTTC.

This clonotype was seen only a few times. The rearrangement joins TRBV6-1 to TRBJ1-5; the D gene is possibly TRBD1 (6 bases). The CDR3 is made up of 16 amino acids. CDR1 is MNHNS, CDR2 SASEGT, per germline. Trimming stripped 5 bases from V and 3 bases from J, with 17 bases between. The CDR3 loop reads CASSYGGQVTNQPQHF. CDR3 DNA: TGTGCCAGCAGTTACGGGGGGCAGGTAACCAATCAGCCCCAGCATTTT.

This clonotype came up many times. This chain uses TRBV2 with TRBJ1-6, with no clear D. The CDR3 totals 15 residues. The V gene's germline CDR1 is SNHLY and CDR2 FYNNEI. The V gene lost 3 bases and the J gene lost 6 bases, with 12 bases spanning the gap. Here the CDR3 reads CASSEIANRNSPLHF. The CDR3 coding sequence is TGTGCCAGCAGTGAGATTGCGAACCGTAATTCACCCCTCCACTTT.

In nucleotides, the CDR3 is TGCAGCATAGGTTGGGACCTGACTAGCGGCACAGATACGCAGTATTTT. It is translated as CSIGWDLTSGTDTQYF. V is TRBV29-1 and J is TRBJ2-3, with TRBD2 matching over 8 bases. V lost 8 bases, J lost 1 base, and 14 bases stayed unmatched. The CDR3 runs to 16 residues. Germline V gene lookup returns CDR1 SQVTM and CDR2 ANQGSEA.

This clonotype has only one observation. A read error may account for a junction end that differs from germline. Here the CDR3 DNA reads TGTGCCAGCAGCTTAGGGCTAGCGGGAACCGGGGATCTGTTTTTT. Protein product: CASSLGLAGTGDLFF. J is TRBJ2-2 and V is TRBV11-2; TRBD2 aligns across 9 bases. The CDR3 extends over 15 amino acids. Germline V gene data show CDR1 as SGHAT and CDR2 as FQNNGV. The entire variable domain, with the rest obtained from reference TRBV11-2 and TRBJ2-2, is as follows: EAGVAQSPRYKIIEKRQSVAFWCNPISGHATLYWYQQILGQGPKLLIQFQNNGVVDDSQLPKDRFSAERLKGVDSTLKIQPAKLEDSAVYLCASSLGLAGTGDLFFGEGSRLTVL.

This clonotype showed up many times. The chain uses TRBV6-1 and TRBJ2-3; 8 bases match TRBD2. CDR3 size: 17 residues. Germline-derived CDR1 and CDR2 are MNHNS and SASEGT. The V and J ends lost 6 bases and 2 bases, in that order; junction bases with no gene match: 13. CDR3 sequence reads: CASRNPLLAEDTDTQYF. In DNA form, the CDR3 reads TGTGCCAGCAGGAACCCTTTACTAGCGGAGGACACAGATACGCAGTATTTT.

Ten or more counts support this clonotype. This sequence joins TRBV19 and TRBJ2-7; 11 nucleotides align to TRBD2. This CDR3 has 15 residues. The junction had 10 bases not matched to a gene; V was cut back by 5 bases and J by 7 bases. Germline CDR1 LNHDA, CDR2 SQIVND (reference sequence). CDR3 protein: CASSGYTSGRGEQYF. The DNA for the CDR3 is TGTGCCAGTAGTGGATATACTAGCGGGAGAGGAGAGCAGTACTTC.

In its sample, this clonotype was seen many times. V is TRBV6-5 and J is TRBJ2-5, with no clear D. The CDR3 totals 12 residues. The germline V gene encodes CDR1 MNHEY and CDR2 SVGAGI. Between the trimmed V and J ends, which lost 2 bases and 5 bases, there was a span of 6 bases. CDR3 in amino acids: CASSYARETQYF. The CDR3 nucleotides read TGTGCCAGCAGTTACGCCCGCGAGACCCAGTACTTC.

Concerning this clonotype: One base away lies a much larger clone, so this may be a sequencing read error. The chain uses TRBV6-2 or TRBV6-3 and TRBJ2-5; 9 bases fit TRBD1. V lost 6 bases to trimming and J lost 5 bases; unmatched junction nucleotides: 7. Germline CDR1 is MNHEY and CDR2 is SVGEGT. The CDR3 covers 14 residues. DNA of the CDR3: TGTGCCAGCAGCCCTACAGGGGGCCGTGAGACCCAGTACTTC. It encodes CASSPTGGRETQYF.

The chain is built from TRBV29-1 and TRBJ2-7, with D possibly matching TRBD1 (6 bases). Germline V gene lookup returns CDR1 SQVTM and CDR2 ANQGSEA. The CDR3 runs to 15 residues. V was cut by 5 bases and J by 2 bases, with 19 bases left in between. CDR3 nucleotide sequence: TGCAGCGTTAGTAGGGGGATCCGCAACACCTACGAGCAGTACTTC. It specifies CSVSRGIRNTYEQYF.

This clonotype was seen at least ten times. This chain connects TRBV29-1 to TRBJ2-3; unclear D gene. The CDR3 loop spans 16 amino acids. Trimming took off 1 base at V and 2 bases at J, with 16 bases between the two ends. Germline V lookup: CDR1 SQVTM, CDR2 ANQGSEA. The CDR3, as DNA: TGCAGCGTTGAAGTTATGGACCCTCTAACCACAGATACGCAGTATTTT. Translating it yields CSVEVMDPLTTDTQYF.

This clonotype was counted between two and nine times. The chain employs TRBV5-6 and TRBJ2-7; 9 bases line up with TRBD1. The CDR3 is 13 residues long. J was trimmed by 8 bases and V by 1 base; bases with no gene match: 4. Germline assignment: CDR1 SGHDT and CDR2 YYEEEE. CDR3 DNA sequence: TGTGCCAGCAGCTTGCCCGGGACAGGGAAGCAGTACTTC. Translation gives CASSLPGTGKQYF.

This clonotype has more than one count but fewer than ten. The chain carries TRBV12-3 or TRBV12-4 and TRBJ2-2; 11 bases match TRBD2. Trimming at V came to 7 bases and at J to 5 bases, leaving 3 bases not matched to a gene. CDR3 length: 14 amino acids. The CDR3, as DNA: TGTGCCAGCATAGCGGGAGGGCCTACCGGGGAGCTGTTTTTT. Protein: CASIAGGPTGELFF.

The table lists this clonotype with many counts. The J gene is TRBJ2-3, the V gene TRBV11-2, with 9 bases fitting TRBD1. The ends lost 0 bases at V and 1 base at J; junction bases unmatched: 2. The CDR3 loop spans 16 amino acids. CDR1 and CDR2 from the germline V gene are SGHAT and FQNNGV. CDR3 nucleotides: TGTGCCAGCAGCTTAGAGTGGACAGGGGGCACAGATACGCAGTATTTT. Its protein is CASSLEWTGGTDTQYF.

This clonotype was seen repeatedly, ten times or more. The genes are TRBV20-1 and TRBJ2-3; D is perhaps TRBD2 (5 bases). The CDR3 totals 14 residues. Per germline, CDR1 DFQATT and CDR2 SNEGSKA (reference sequence). The ends were cut back, 0 bases at V and 2 bases at J, with 9 bases in the middle. The CDR3 nucleotides read TGCAGTGCTAGAGATCCCCGGGACACAGATACGCAGTATTTT. Translating gives CSARDPRDTDTQYF.

In its sample, this clonotype was seen many times. The V and J genes are TRBV28 and TRBJ2-3; 11 bases align to TRBD2. The CDR3 has 16 amino acids. The V gene end was trimmed by 4 bases and the J gene end by 2 bases; junction bases not matched to a gene: 5. Germline-derived CDR1 and CDR2 are MDHEN and SYDVKM. Written as DNA, the CDR3 is TGTGCCAGCAGTTACCGACTAGCGGGACTCACAGATACGCAGTATTTT. Translated, it gives CASSYRLAGLTDTQYF.

Only a few counts were recorded for this clonotype. V usage is TRBV30 and J usage is TRBJ2-1; D ambiguous. Germline CDR1 is GTSNPN and CDR2 is SVGIG (reference sequence). The V gene lost 3 bases and the J gene lost 10 bases, with 7 bases spanning the gap. The CDR3 is made up of 10 amino acids. CDR3 DNA: TGTGCCTGGAGGACCGTCGAGCAGTTCTTC. Its protein product is CAWRTVEQFF.

The chain combines TRBV11-2 with TRBJ2-2, with D hard to call. This CDR3 is built from 13 residues. V shed 8 bases and J shed 7 bases, with 14 bases lying between them. Germline loops: CDR1 SGHAT, CDR2 FQNNGV. Here the CDR3 reads CASCPSPCGELFF. The CDR3 nucleotides read TGTGCCAGCTGCCCGAGCCCGTGCGGGGAGCTGTTTTTT.

Ten or more counts support this clonotype. The chain uses TRBV12-3 or TRBV12-4 and TRBJ2-5; D unresolved. CDR3 length equals 14 residues. V was clipped by 3 bases and J by 5 bases, with 13 bases between them. The CDR3 here is CASSFTRAQETQYF. The CDR3 region has the DNA TGTGCCAGCAGTTTTACAAGGGCTCAGGAGACCCAGTACTTC.

This clonotype has ten or more counts. This chain links TRBV11-2 with TRBJ2-3; tentatively, D is TRBD1 or TRBD2 (5 bases each). V was shortened by 2 bases and J by 7 bases, with 16 bases between the two germline ends. The CDR3 is 15 amino acids. CDR1 and CDR2 from the germline V gene are SGHAT and FQNNGV. The CDR3 here is CASSLYGTRPHTQYF. In DNA, the CDR3 is TGTGCCAGCAGCTTATACGGGACGCGGCCACATACGCAGTATTTT.

In its sample, this clonotype was seen many times. The J gene is TRBJ2-3, the V gene TRBV5-4, with unresolved D. CDR3 size: 16 residues. CDR1 SGHNT and CDR2 YYREEE come from the germline V gene (reference sequence). V lost 4 bases and J 5 bases, leaving 20 bases between the germline ends. Here the CDR3 reads CASSPALLLPEDTQYF. The CDR3 DNA is TGTGCCAGCAGCCCTGCCCTTCTCCTTCCGGAAGATACGCAGTATTTT.

This clonotype was counted many times. The chain is built from TRBV11-1 and TRBJ1-2, with D hard to call. Germline CDR1 is SGHAT and CDR2 is FQDESV (reference sequence). Trimming shortened V by 5 bases and J by 2 bases, and 9 bases separated the two germline ends. The CDR3 consists of 13 residues. For the CDR3, the DNA is TGTGCCAGCAGCCATGGACGGAACTATGGCTACACCTTC. Protein sequence: CASSHGRNYGYTF.

Many counts were recorded for this clonotype. This sequence joins TRBV10-3 and TRBJ1-5, with TRBD1 matching over 7 bases. In germline, CDR1 is ENHRY, CDR2 SYGVKD. V was clipped by 6 bases and J by 3 bases; unmatched bases: 5. The CDR3 contains 14 residues. The CDR3 bases are TGTGCCATCAGAGACGACAGGGTCAATCAGCCCCAGCATTTT. Amino acids: CAIRDDRVNQPQHF.

The gene calls are TRBV11-3 and TRBJ2-2; D could derive from TRBD1 or TRBD2 (5 bases each). CDR1 and CDR2 (germline): SGHNT, YENEEA. This CDR3 is 15 amino acids long. V was clipped by 6 bases and J by 0 bases, with 11 bases between them. As DNA, the CDR3 is TGTGCCAGCAGGGGACGGACGGCGAACACCGGGGAGCTGTTTTTT. Translation gives CASRGRTANTGELFF.

Regarding this clonotype: This may be a read error: a much more frequent sequence differs by one nucleotide. The chain is built from TRBV5-8 and TRBJ2-3; 11 bases map to TRBD2. CDR1 and CDR2 from the germline V gene are SGHTS and YDEGEE. Unmatched junction bases numbered 11, after V lost 4 bases and J lost 4 bases. The CDR3 has 17 residues. The CDR3 nucleotides are TGTGCCAGCAGCAGAACTAGCGGGAGAGGGAGGTCAGATACGCAGTATTTT. The encoded protein is CASSRTSGRGRSDTQYF.

The chain has TRBV2 and TRBJ1-5; a possible D gene is TRBD1 (5 bases). The V and J ends lost 7 bases and 2 bases respectively, with 15 bases between them. CDR1 is SNHLY, CDR2 FYNNEI, per germline. The CDR3 is 15 amino acids. Here the CDR3 reads CASTRQSTGNQPQHF. As DNA, the CDR3 is TGTGCCAGCACCCGACAGTCCACCGGCAATCAGCCCCAGCATTTT. The full variable domain, with the rest looked up from reference TRBV2 and TRBJ1-5, is EPEVTQTPSHQVTQMGQEVILRCVPISNHLYFYWYRQILGQKVEFLVSFYNNEISEKSEIFDDQFSVERPDGSNFTLKIRSTKLEDSAMYFCASTRQSTGNQPQHFGDGTRLSIL.